This TCR beta chain was recorded in a study of T-cell memory formation after mild COVID-19. Via MiXCR, TCRdb re-called the 5' RACE reads, giving one row per CDR3 protein. Among 410,000 or so distinct CDR3 sequences listed, less than 25% were seen once. The CDR3 is 17 amino acids. J lost 10 bases, V lost 2 bases, and 15 bases had no gene match. Germline-derived CDR1 and CDR2 are MNHEY and SVGEGT. Only a few counts were recorded for this clonotype. Material for sequencing was PBMCs or a T cell subset sorted from them (not recorded which). This chain links TRBV6-2 or TRBV6-3 with TRBJ2-1; 9 nucleotides agree with TRBD2. This receptor was obtained from an adult woman who had mild COVID-19 (a few samples of this study predate the infection). Cell type and time point are not known. This chain's CDR3 is CASSYQWASGNKQEQFF. The CDR3 nucleotides are TGTGCCAGCAGTTACCAGTGGGCTAGCGGGAACAAGCAGGAGCAGTTCTTC.